A selection of T cell receptor beta chains follows, all from one sample in a study of blood T cell repertoires in COVID-19. The method was immunoSEQ multiplex PCR; TCRdb's version includes in-frame clones alone and lacks a portion of them. The top ten clones hold approximately 20% of a sample with around 50,000 clones, roughly 82% of them seen once. Input material: peripheral blood. Source of these receptors: an older woman with acute or convalescent COVID-19. The CDR3 runs from the conserved cysteine through the conserved F or W. The order of the fields is CDR3 DNA, CDR3 protein, V gene, D gene, clone size, J gene. The D gene is left open where the match is weak. The size of a clone is reported for some rows only, either as once, few or many, or as a class for expanded clones.

TGTGCCAGCAGCTTAGATCTAAGCTCCTATGGCTACACCTTC,CASSLDLSSYGYTF,TRBV7-9,-,-,TRBJ1-2
TGTGCCAGCAGCAGGTCAGGGGACAGAGGCGAGCAGTACTTC,CASSRSGDRGEQYF,TRBV7-3,TRBD1,-,TRBJ2-7
TGTGCCAGCAGTGGTTATAGCTCCTACGAGCAGTACTTC,CASSGYSSYEQYF,TRBV12-3/TRBV12-4,-,-,TRBJ2-7
TGCGCCAGCAGCTCTGTAGATACGCAGTATTTT,CASSSVDTQYF,TRBV4-1,-,-,TRBJ2-3
TGTGCCAGCTTCTTATCTCTGGAGCAGTACTTC,CASFLSLEQYF,TRBV27,-,-,TRBJ2-7
TGTGCCAGCAGCACCACAGGGGGCCAACAGCCCCAGCATTTT,CASSTTGGQQPQHF,TRBV27,TRBD1,-,TRBJ1-5
TGTGCCAGCAGCCAAGATAGGAGGGGACCTGGAAACACCATATATTTT,CASSQDRRGPGNTIYF,TRBV14,-,-,TRBJ1-3
TGTGCCAGCAGCCGGGACAGGGGAGGCACTGAAGCTTTCTTT,CASSRDRGGTEAFF,TRBV6-5,TRBD1,-,TRBJ1-1
TGTGCCAGCAGCTTAGGGACGGACTTTAAGGATGAAGCTTTCTTT,CASSLGTDFKDEAFF,TRBV7-9,-,-,TRBJ1-1
TGTGCCAGCAGTGATCTAGGGAACACTGAAGCTTTCTTT,CASSDLGNTEAFF,TRBV2,-,once,TRBJ1-1
TGTGCCAGCAGACGGGGACTAGCGGGATTTTACAATGAGCAGTTCTTC,CASRRGLAGFYNEQFF,TRBV5-4,TRBD2,-,TRBJ2-1
TGTGCCAGCAGTTACGGGGACAGGGAATTTGGCGAGCAGTACTTC,CASSYGDREFGEQYF,TRBV6-5,TRBD1,-,TRBJ2-7
TGTGCCAGCAGTTCACAAGCGGGGGGCGGAGAGACCCAGTACTTC,CASSSQAGGGETQYF,TRBV6-4,TRBD2,-,TRBJ2-5
TGTGCCAGCAGCCAAGGGAGGAGTGGGCACACCATATATTTT,CASSQGRSGHTIYF,TRBV14,-,-,TRBJ1-3
TGTGCCAGCAGTGAATCGGGGTCAGGCGAGCAGTACTTC,CASSESGSGEQYF,TRBV25-1,-,-,TRBJ2-7
TGTGCCAGCAGCGCCGGACAGGCGCTATTTGCAAACACCATATATTTT,CASSAGQALFANTIYF,TRBV9,TRBD1,-,TRBJ1-3
TGTGCCAGCAGCTTGGACGAGACAGGGACTGGAAACACCATATATTTT,CASSLDETGTGNTIYF,TRBV5-6,TRBD1,-,TRBJ1-3
TGTGCCAGCTCGGAGGACAGGGCGATAAACACCATATATTTT,CASSEDRAINTIYF,TRBV18,TRBD1,-,TRBJ1-3
TGTGCCAGCAGCTTAGGGACAGGGGGCGCTTCCGAGCAGTACTTC,CASSLGTGGASEQYF,TRBV7-6,TRBD1,-,TRBJ2-7
TGTGCCAGCAGCAAGCAACAGGGTTACGAGCAGTACTTC,CASSKQQGYEQYF,TRBV11-2,-,-,TRBJ2-7
TGTGCCAGCAGCATGGGCGGGGGGTCCTACAATGAGCAGTTCTTC,CASSMGGGSYNEQFF,TRBV9,TRBD2,-,TRBJ2-1
TGTGCCAGCAGCGGTAGGGGTGGGTCACCCCTCCACTTT,CASSGRGGSPLHF,TRBV9,-,-,TRBJ1-6
TGTGCCAGCAGCTCTAAAGGGGACAGGGAAGGGCCCCAGCATTTT,CASSSKGDREGPQHF,TRBV7-9,TRBD1,-,TRBJ1-5
TGTGCCAGCAGGGGAGGGGGTCCTGGCTACACCTTC,CASRGGGPGYTF,TRBV11-2,-,-,TRBJ1-2
TGTGCCTGCCCCTTTGCGGGGCTCGGCTACACCTTC,CACPFAGLGYTF,TRBV30,-,-,TRBJ1-2
TGTGCCAGCAGTCGGACAGGCTATGGCTACACCTTC,CASSRTGYGYTF,TRBV12-3/TRBV12-4,TRBD1,-,TRBJ1-2
TGCGCCAGCAGCCAATTCGAGGAGACCCAGTACTTC,CASSQFEETQYF,TRBV4-3,-,once,TRBJ2-5
TGTGCCAGCAGTTTGGCAGTAGGGGGCCCTGAAGCTTTCTTT,CASSLAVGGPEAFF,TRBV27,TRBD1,once,TRBJ1-1
TGTGCCAGCAGCTCCTCCCGGGGAGACTACGAGCAGTACTTC,CASSSSRGDYEQYF,TRBV11-2,-,-,TRBJ2-7
TGTGCCAGCAGTTGGGGCCCCGGGGAGCTGTTTTTT,CASSWGPGELFF,TRBV12-3/TRBV12-4,-,few,TRBJ2-2
TGTGCCACCAAGTACAGCCTGAACACTGAAGCTTTCTTT,CATKYSLNTEAFF,TRBV15,-,-,TRBJ1-1
TGTGCCAGCAGCCCTCATGCGACAGGGGGCCATGGCTACACCTTC,CASSPHATGGHGYTF,TRBV9,TRBD1,-,TRBJ1-2
TGTGCCAGCAGCCATGAGGAGACCCAGTACTTC,CASSHEETQYF,TRBV3-1/TRBV3-2,-,-,TRBJ2-5
TGTGCCAGTAAATTCAGGCAGGATTCACCCCTCCACTTT,CASKFRQDSPLHF,TRBV19,-,-,TRBJ1-6
TGTGCCAGCTCACCTGGGACTAGCGGGGGGGCGAATACGCAGTATTTT,CASSPGTSGGANTQYF,TRBV18,TRBD2,-,TRBJ2-3
TGTGCCAGCAGCCCTACTTTCGGGGGGGGCGCAGATACGCAGTATTTT,CASSPTFGGGADTQYF,TRBV7-9,TRBD2,-,TRBJ2-3
TGTGCCTGGAGTCTTTACTACGAGCAGTACTTC,CAWSLYYEQYF,TRBV30,-,-,TRBJ2-7
TGTGCCAGCAGTCTAGCGGGGGGAGTAAATGAGCAGTTCTTC,CASSLAGGVNEQFF,TRBV2,TRBD2,-,TRBJ2-1
TGTGCCAGCAGTTTATCACAGAATTATGGCTACACCTTC,CASSLSQNYGYTF,TRBV27,-,-,TRBJ1-2
TGTGCCAGCAGCTTAGTTCCGGGACAGGGGGCTGACACTGAAGCTTTCTTT,CASSLVPGQGADTEAFF,TRBV11-2,TRBD1,-,TRBJ1-1
TGTGCCAGTAGTATTCTAACAGGGGGTAGAAAGACTGAAGCTTTCTTT,CASSILTGGRKTEAFF,TRBV19,TRBD1,-,TRBJ1-1
TGTGCCAGTAGTATAAGGACTAGCTCCTATAATTCACCCCTCCACTTT,CASSIRTSSYNSPLHF,TRBV19,-,few,TRBJ1-6
TGTGCCAGCAGTCGACTAGCGGGGGGTTCCTACGAGCAGTACTTC,CASSRLAGGSYEQYF,TRBV27,TRBD2,-,TRBJ2-7
TGTGCCAGCAGCTTCCGGGACAGGGAAGGGACTGAAGCTTTCTTT,CASSFRDREGTEAFF,TRBV5-6,TRBD1,-,TRBJ1-1
TGCGCCAGCAGCCAAGCCGGGGCTGGGGCCAACGTCCTGACTTTC,CASSQAGAGANVLTF,TRBV4-3,-,-,TRBJ2-6
TGTGCCAGCAGTCCCGGAGAGGGCCCTCCACGGAGCTACACCTTC,CASSPGEGPPRSYTF,TRBV9,-,once,TRBJ1-2
TGTGCCAGCAGCTTAACACCCGGACTAGCGGGGAACACAGATACGCAGTATTTT,CASSLTPGLAGNTDTQYF,TRBV7-3,TRBD2,-,TRBJ2-3
TGTGCCACCAGCCCTTTCGGACAGGAGAACTCCTATAATTCACCCCTCCACTTT,CATSPFGQENSYNSPLHF,TRBV15,TRBD1,-,TRBJ1-6